The source of this T cell receptor beta chain is a study of pediatric ulcerative colitis. Clones were read by immunoSEQ multiplex PCR, and TCRdb kept only the in-frame ones, dropping some. This sample yields 30,000 or so clones, of which around 80% are seen a single time; about 1.1% belongs to the top ten. The CDR3 spans 15 residues. The V gene end was trimmed by 6 bases and the J gene end by 1 base; junction bases not matched to a gene: 3. Germline CDR1 is SNHLY and CDR2 is FYNNEI. During colonoscopy, one to two rectal pinch biopsies were collected. Sequencing was done on a sample of gut tissue. The chain carries TRBV2 and TRBJ2-3; 11 nucleotides line up with TRBD2. This clonotype was obtained from a boy aged 5-17 years with mild ulcerative colitis. The CDR3 reads CASSKLAGGTDTQYF. CDR3 DNA sequence: TGTGCCAGCAGCAAACTAGCGGGGGGCACAGATACGCAGTATTTT.